This T cell receptor beta chain stems from a study of T-cell reconstitution after alpha-beta-depleted transplantation in children. At least ten counts were recorded for this clonotype. The antigen is unknown. Points from the study as a whole: When one year had passed after transplant, most T-cell counts and diversity came from newly produced T cells. Several patients had high TCRbeta diversity at day 60; it came from surviving recipient T cells and thymic progenitors. After transplant, at about two months, alpha-beta T cells were reportedly derived from several hundred expanded graft clones.

As it was prepared, the TCRbeta library received unique molecular identifiers. TCRdb processed the PCR reads anew with MiXCR; each CDR3 protein has one entry. The sample contains around 670,000 distinct CDR3 sequences, 10% to 15% of which appear only once. This CDR3 is 15 amino acids long. Germline values: CDR1 LGHDT, CDR2 YNNKEL (reference sequence). Trimming took 3 bases from V and 5 from J, leaving 14 bases between them. The V call is TRBV3-1, the J call TRBJ2-1, with D tentatively TRBD2 (6 bases). The sequence was obtained from a girl aged 2-10 years with congenital amegakaryocytic thrombocytopenia, due to receive a stem cell transplant. Sequences were derived from PBMCs, sampled before TCRalphabeta/CD19-depleted stem cell transplant. The CDR3 here is CASSQLASFNNEQFF. Written as DNA, the CDR3 is TGTGCCAGCAGCCAGCTAGCGTCGTTTAACAATGAGCAGTTCTTC.